This T cell receptor beta chain was obtained from a study of T-cell reconstitution after alpha-beta-depleted transplantation in children. Unique molecular identifiers were incorporated during preparation of the TCRbeta library. TCRdb re-called the PCR reads through MiXCR, storing one row per CDR3 protein. The table has about 980,000 distinct CDR3 sequences, around 30% seen once; the top ten hold roughly 27%. This CDR3 contains 15 residues. Trimming cost V 0 bases and J 4 bases; bases outside gene matches: 9. Germline lookup yields CDR1 DFQATT and CDR2 SNEGSKA (reference sequence). V and J are TRBV20-1 and TRBJ2-7; 7 bases fit TRBD1. This TCR derives from a boy in the first two years of life who had a stem cell transplant for SCID, so the T cells may come from the graft donor. The sample was PBMCs, mostly from graft donor cells, taken 360 days after TCRalphabeta/CD19-depleted stem cell transplant. In nucleotides, the CDR3 is TGCAGTGCTAGAGACCCCAGGGGGTTAGCGTACGAGCAGTACTTC. Its translation is CSARDPRGLAYEQYF.